This TCR beta chain was sequenced for a study of cytomegalovirus exposure and HLA in healthy donors. Study overall: In an earlier analysis, 90 million to 130 million unique TCR beta sequences were found from 150 million to 200 million T cells. Study conclusions and caveats: Researchers reported in a later analysis that a missense DCLRE1C variant was tied to TCR beta V- and J-gene trimming. It was in a later analysis that TCR association rates were seen to vary by HLA locus, highest for DRB1 and lowest for HLA-C.

Turning to this clone: Its antigen is as yet unknown.

This CDR3 spans 13 amino acids. Unmatched junction bases numbered 13, after V lost 5 bases and J lost 13 bases. CDR1 and CDR2 (germline): SGHTA, FQGTGA. The donors, nominally healthy at sampling, likely had unrecorded immune exposures. It was with 60 Vbeta and 13 Jbeta primers that the PCR ran. Assay used: immunoSEQ multiplex PCR; TCRdb lists only in-frame clones, some missing. The sample comprises approximately 94,000 clones, over 60% of which are singletons, and 4% to 5.5% rests with the top ten. The clonotype comes from a young man in good health and CMV-seropositive. Sequenced: PBMCs. V gene TRBV7-3 combines with J gene TRBJ1-1; TRBD1 aligns across 7 bases. CDR3 loop: CASSVGQAGVIFF. The CDR3 nucleotides are TGTGCCAGCAGCGTAGGACAGGCGGGTGTGATTTTCTTT.